This T cell receptor (beta chain) was found in a study of T cells in Graves' hyperthyroidism and ophthalmopathy. The sample holds many counts of this clonotype. From germline, CDR1 is DFQATT and CDR2 SNEGSKA (reference sequence). This CDR3 has 14 residues. Trimming removed 5 bases from V and 3 bases from J; junction bases left unmatched: 6. Amplified regions were TCR beta CDR3 sequences from RNA transcripts. When the TCR CDR3 underwent first-round RT-PCR, the HTBI primer set was used. One entry per CDR3 protein, called by TCRdb with MiXCR from the multiplex PCR reads. The sample contains fewer than 700,000 distinct CDR3 sequences, around 16% of which appear only once.

Material for sequencing was blood. The sequence came from a woman aged 30 to 39 with Graves' hyperthyroidism. The rearrangement joins TRBV20-1 to TRBJ2-7; 11 bases align to TRBD2. The CDR3 loop reads CSAPGLADFYEQYF. Here the CDR3 DNA reads TGCAGTGCTCCGGGACTAGCGGATTTCTACGAGCAGTACTTC.